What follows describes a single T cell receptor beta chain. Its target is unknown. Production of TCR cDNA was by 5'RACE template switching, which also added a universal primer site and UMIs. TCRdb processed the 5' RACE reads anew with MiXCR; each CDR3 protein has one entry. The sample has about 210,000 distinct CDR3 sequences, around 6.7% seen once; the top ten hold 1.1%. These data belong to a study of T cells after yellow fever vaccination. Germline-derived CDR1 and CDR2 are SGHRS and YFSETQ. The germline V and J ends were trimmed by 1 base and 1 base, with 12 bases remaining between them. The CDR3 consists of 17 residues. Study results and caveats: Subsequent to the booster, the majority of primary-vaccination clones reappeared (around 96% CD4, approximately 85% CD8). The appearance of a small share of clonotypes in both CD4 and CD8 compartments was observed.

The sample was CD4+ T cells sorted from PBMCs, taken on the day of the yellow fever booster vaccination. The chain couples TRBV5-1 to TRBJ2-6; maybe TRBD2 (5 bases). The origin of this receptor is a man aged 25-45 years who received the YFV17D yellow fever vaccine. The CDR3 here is CASSLMGEKSGANVLTF. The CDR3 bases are TGCGCCAGCAGCTTGATGGGAGAGAAATCTGGGGCCAACGTCCTGACTTTC.